This T cell receptor (beta chain) came from a study of tissue T cells after allogeneic stem cell transplantation. Study-level points and caveats: Limitations included a small, clinically heterogeneous cohort and limited sampling depth. Shared clones across patients were few; motif clustering revealed tissue-specific shared signatures.

Profiled with immunoSEQ multiplex PCR; TCRdb holds only in-frame clones, not every one. The data contain about 2,700 clones, 35% to 45% of them singletons. By sample share, this clone is hyperexpanded. Its antigen is undetermined. Mouse names are used for the genes. Read data end 1 residue before the CDR3 end; the end is taken from the germline J gene. The length of the CDR3 is 13 residues. V lost 0 bases and J lost 3, with 5 bases in between. CDR1 is MSHET, CDR2 SYDVDS, per germline. This sample's time point: mouse harvest day 14 after allogeneic transplant. Tail vein injection delivered 10^7 T-cell-depleted bone marrow cells and 10^6 splenic CD5+ T cells. B6 (H2b) cells into BALB/c (H2d) mice; tissues taken at day 7 or 14.

V is TRBV29 and J is TRBJ1-2; no reliable D call. The sequencing sample was made of gut tissue. The TCR comes from a female BALB/c mouse given C57BL/6 T cells with graft-versus-host disease after an allogeneic hematopoietic cell transplant. The CDR3 spells CASSLSQYSDYTF. The DNA read from the CDR3 is TGTGCTAGCAGTTTATCCCAGTACTCCGACTACACC.